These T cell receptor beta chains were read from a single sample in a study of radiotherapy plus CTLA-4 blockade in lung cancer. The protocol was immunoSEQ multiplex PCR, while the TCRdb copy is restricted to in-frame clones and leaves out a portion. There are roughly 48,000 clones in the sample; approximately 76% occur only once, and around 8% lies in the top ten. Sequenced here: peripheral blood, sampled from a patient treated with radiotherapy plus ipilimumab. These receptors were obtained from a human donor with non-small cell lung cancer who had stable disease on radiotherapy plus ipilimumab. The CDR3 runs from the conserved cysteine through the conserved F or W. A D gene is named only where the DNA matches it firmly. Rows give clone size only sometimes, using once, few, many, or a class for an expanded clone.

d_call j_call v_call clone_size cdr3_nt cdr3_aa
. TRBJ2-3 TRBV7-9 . TGTGCCAGCAGCCCGGCCTCCTCTAGCACAGATACGCAGTATTTT CASSPASSSTDTQYF
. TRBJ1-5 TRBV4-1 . TGCGCCAGCAGCCAACAGGAGAAAATCAATCAGCCCCAGCATTTT CASSQQEKINQPQHF
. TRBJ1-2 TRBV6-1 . TGTGCCAGCAGTGACCCACAGGGCAACTATGGCTACACCTTC CASSDPQGNYGYTF
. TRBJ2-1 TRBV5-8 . TGTGCCAGGGGGGGGCCAAGACTGAGCTCCTACAATGAGCAGTTCTTC CARGGPRLSSYNEQFF
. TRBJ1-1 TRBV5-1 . TGCGCCAGCACCCCTTCGGAGCAGGGTGGCAACACTGAAGCTTTCTTT CASTPSEQGGNTEAFF
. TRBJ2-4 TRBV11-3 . TGTGCCAGCAGCTCCCAATCGGAGTCCAAAAACATTCAGTACTTC CASSSQSESKNIQYF
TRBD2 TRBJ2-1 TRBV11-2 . TGTGCCAGCAGCTTCCGACTAGCGGGGGAGGTCGAGCAGTTCTTC CASSFRLAGEVEQFF
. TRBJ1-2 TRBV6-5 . TGTGCCAGCAGTATCGGGGGAGTTTCTGGCTACACCTTC CASSIGGVSGYTF
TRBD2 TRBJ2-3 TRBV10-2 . TGCGCCAGCAGTGAGTCGAGGGCGGGGGGGGAGGATACGCAGTATTTT CASSESRAGGEDTQYF
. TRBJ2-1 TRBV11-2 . TGTGCCAGCAGCTTAGAACTATACAATGAGCAGTTCTTC CASSLELYNEQFF
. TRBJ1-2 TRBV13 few TGCGCCAGCAGCTCGGGACCGGGGGGGGGCTATGGCTACACCTTC CASSSGPGGGYGYTF
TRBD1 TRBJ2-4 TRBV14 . TGTGCCAGCAGCCAAGATATGGGACAGACTAAAAACATTCAGTACTTC CASSQDMGQTKNIQYF
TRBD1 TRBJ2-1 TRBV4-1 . TGCGCCAGCAGCCAACTCTCAGGGGGATTTGGGGATGAGCAGTTCTTC CASSQLSGGFGDEQFF
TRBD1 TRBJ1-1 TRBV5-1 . TGCGCCAGCAGCTCCCTGACAGGGGTGAACACTGAAGCTTTCTTT CASSSLTGVNTEAFF
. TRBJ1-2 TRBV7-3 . TGTGCCAGCAGCTTTGGGGGACCCTATGGCTACACCTTC CASSFGGPYGYTF
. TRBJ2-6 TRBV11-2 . TGTGCCAGCAGCTTACATATCAGCTCTGGGGCCAACGTCCTGACTTTC CASSLHISSGANVLTF
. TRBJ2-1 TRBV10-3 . TGTGCCATCAGGCCCCGGGACAATGAGCAGTTCTTC CAIRPRDNEQFF
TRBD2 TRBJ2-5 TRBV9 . TGTGCCAGCAGCGTAGACCTGGGCGGGGGGTTAGAGACCCAGTACTTC CASSVDLGGGLETQYF
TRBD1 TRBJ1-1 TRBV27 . TGTGCCAGCAGTCCCGGACAGGGTGGGAGAACTGAAGCTTTCTTT CASSPGQGGRTEAFF
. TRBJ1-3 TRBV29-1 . TGCAGCATCTCGGACTACTCTGGAAACACCATATATTTT CSISDYSGNTIYF
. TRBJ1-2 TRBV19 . TGTGCCAGTAGTCTCCAGGCTGACAGATATGGCTACACCTTC CASSLQADRYGYTF
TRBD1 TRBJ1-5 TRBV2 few TGTGCCAGCAGCCGAATGGGGACAGCGAGCAATCAGCCCCAGCATTTT CASSRMGTASNQPQHF
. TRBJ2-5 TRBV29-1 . TGCAGCGTTGGTGAGAATTCGGAGACCCAGTACTTC CSVGENSETQYF
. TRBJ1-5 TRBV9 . TGTGCCAGCAGCGTAGGAGGCAGGCAGGGCAATCAGCCCCAGCATTTT CASSVGGRQGNQPQHF
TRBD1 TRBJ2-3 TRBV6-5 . TGTGCCAGCTCGAGTGCGGCAGGGGGCAAAGATACGCAGTATTTT CASSSAAGGKDTQYF
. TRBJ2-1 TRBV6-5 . TGTGCCAGCCGCCAAGGGGGCTACAATGAGCAGTTCTTC CASRQGGYNEQFF
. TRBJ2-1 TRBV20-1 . TGCAGTGCTAGCGGGACAGAGCAGTTCTTC CSASGTEQFF
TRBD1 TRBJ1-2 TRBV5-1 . TGCGCCAGCAGCTTGGCCGGGACAGCAACCTATGGCTACACCTTC CASSLAGTATYGYTF
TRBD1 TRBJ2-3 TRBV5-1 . TGCGCCAGCAGCGTACAGGGGGCGACCACAGATACGCAGTATTTT CASSVQGATTDTQYF
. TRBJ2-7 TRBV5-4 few TGTGCCAGCAGCTCGGGCCTGGGAGTCTACGAGCAGTACTTC CASSSGLGVYEQYF
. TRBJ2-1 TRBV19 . TGTGCCAGTACCCTCACGGCCGGGACCCCTTACAATGAGCAGTTCTTC CASTLTAGTPYNEQFF
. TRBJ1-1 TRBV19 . TGTGCCAGTTCTGAGGGTATGAACACTGAAGCTTTCTTT CASSEGMNTEAFF
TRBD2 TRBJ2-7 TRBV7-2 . TGTGCCAGCAGCTTTCATAGCGGGGTCCACGAGCAGTACTTC CASSFHSGVHEQYF
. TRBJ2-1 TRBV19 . TGTGCCAGTAGTAGTGGGGGGTATGAGCAGTTCTTC CASSSGGYEQFF
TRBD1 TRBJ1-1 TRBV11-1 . TGTGCCAGCAGCCCCAGCTGGACAGGGGGCATGGTGGACACTGAAGCTTTCTTT CASSPSWTGGMVDTEAFF
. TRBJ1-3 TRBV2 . TGTGCCAGCAGTGTGACAGGTGGCTCTGGAAACACCATATATTTT CASSVTGGSGNTIYF
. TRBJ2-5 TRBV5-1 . TGCGCCAGCAGCTCCATGATCCAAGAGACCCAGTACTTC CASSSMIQETQYF
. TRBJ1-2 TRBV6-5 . TGTGCCAGCAGGAATGCGGGAAGCTTCTATGGCTACACCTTC CASRNAGSFYGYTF
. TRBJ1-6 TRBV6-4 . TGTGCCAGCAGTACAGGGAGTAATTCACCCCTCCACTTT CASSTGSNSPLHF
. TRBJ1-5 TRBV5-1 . TGCGCCAGCAGCCCACCGGGACAAAATCAGCCCCAGCATTTT CASSPPGQNQPQHF
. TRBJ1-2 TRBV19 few TGTGCCAGTAATACACCAGGGGTCTATGGCTACACCTTC CASNTPGVYGYTF